These 17 T cell receptor beta chains were all obtained from the same sample, sequenced in a study of technical replicates of blood from four donors. TCRdb's table, derived via immunoSEQ multiplex PCR, lists solely in-frame clones and lacks some. Of around 60,000 clones listed, around 92% are singletons. Sequenced material: PBMCs. The receptors derive from a human donor in good health. Some clones in this sample may be carry-over from other donors' samples.

J is TRBJ2-2 and V is TRBV4-1; 9 bases fit TRBD2. The V segment lost 3 bases and the J segment 3 bases; nucleotides outside the gene matches: 8. This CDR3 is 17 amino acids long. Germline V gives CDR1 MGHRA, CDR2 YSYEKL. CDR3: CASSQWASGKDTGELFF. For the CDR3, the DNA is TGCGCCAGCAGCCAGTGGGCTAGCGGGAAAGACACCGGGGAGCTGTTTTTT.

The rearrangement joins TRBV19 to TRBJ1-5; tentative D call: TRBD1 (6 bases). Deletions cut 9 bases from V and 6 bases from J, with 21 bases between. This CDR3 is built from 15 residues. The germline V gene has CDR1 LNHDA and CDR2 SQIVND (reference sequence). The CDR3 nucleotides read TGTGCCAGCCGCCTGATTTCAGGGGCTGGTCAGCCCCAGCATTTT. It yields the protein CASRLISGAGQPQHF.

This chain connects TRBV7-3 to TRBJ2-7; 8 bases align to TRBD2. Germline lookup yields CDR1 SGHTA and CDR2 FQGTGA. CDR3 length: 16 amino acids. The V and J ends lost 5 bases and 4 bases, in that order; junction bases with no gene match: 13. The CDR3 sequence: CASSPAGRGGQYEQYF. The CDR3 coding sequence is TGTGCCAGCAGCCCTGCCGGTCGCGGGGGGCAATACGAGCAGTACTTC.

The chain combines TRBV7-2 with TRBJ1-5; D is unclear. The V and J ends lost 4 bases and 5 bases respectively, with 6 bases between them. Germline V gene data show CDR1 as SGHTA and CDR2 as FQGNSA. The length of the CDR3 is 12 residues. The CDR3 nucleotides are TGTGCCAGCAGCTCCCGCGATCAGCCCCAGCATTTT. Translating it yields CASSSRDQPQHF. The complete variable domain, with remaining parts taken from reference TRBV7-2 and TRBJ1-5, reads GAGVSQSPSNKVTEKGKDVELRCDPISGHTALYWYRQSLGQGLEFLIYFQGNSAPDKSGLPSDRFSAERTGGSVSTLTIQRTQQEDSAVYLCASSSRDQPQHFGDGTRLSIL.

The chain joins TRBV11-2 to TRBJ2-3; possibly TRBD2 for D (6 bases). Germline CDR1 is SGHAT and CDR2 is FQNNGV. This CDR3 is 15 amino acids long. The V gene lost 5 bases and the J gene lost 2 bases, with 14 bases spanning the gap. The CDR3 region is CASSRTGTATDTQYF. The CDR3 nucleotides are TGTGCCAGCAGCCGAACCGGGACTGCCACAGATACGCAGTATTTT.

The V and J genes are TRBV19 and TRBJ2-1; no clear D. V lost 0 bases and J lost 6, with 9 bases in between. The CDR3 extends over 14 amino acids. The V gene's germline CDR1 is LNHDA and CDR2 SQIVND (reference sequence). CDR3 nucleotide sequence: TGTGCCAGTAGTATAGATCTGGGCACCAATGAGCAGTTCTTC. Its translation is CASSIDLGTNEQFF.

The chain couples TRBV6-5 to TRBJ1-2, with 7 bases that match TRBD1. Trimming took 6 bases from V and 0 from J; bases not matched to a gene: 4. Germline-derived CDR1 and CDR2 are MNHEY and SVGAGI. The CDR3 extends over 14 amino acids. The CDR3 sequence: CASSLRGTNYGYTF. The CDR3 DNA reads TGTGCCAGCAGCCTCAGGGGGACTAACTATGGCTACACCTTC.

This clone occurred once. The chain carries TRBV7-9 and TRBJ2-5; weak D call: TRBD2 (5 bases). This CDR3 comprises 13 residues. The V end was cut by 1 base, the J end by 5 bases, with 8 bases between. The germline V gene encodes CDR1 SEHNR and CDR2 FQNEAQ (reference sequence). In DNA, the CDR3 is TGTGCCAGCAGCTTAGAGGGAGTGGAGACCCAGTACTTC. Protein product: CASSLEGVETQYF.

This clone occurred once. The chain combines TRBV7-9 with TRBJ2-1, with 13 positions matching TRBD2. V dropped 5 bases and J dropped 8; count of bases not matched to a gene: 9. This CDR3 region has 16 residues. Germline assignment: CDR1 SEHNR and CDR2 FQNEAQ (reference sequence). The CDR3 region is CASSPRTSGSWDEQFF. CDR3 nucleotides: TGTGCCAGCAGCCCCCGGACTAGCGGGAGTTGGGATGAGCAGTTCTTC.

The chain's CDR3 is CASSLVTTSDTQYF. Here the CDR3 DNA reads TGTGCCAGCAGCTTAGTTACTACATCGGATACGCAGTATTTT. The chain has TRBV7-2 and TRBJ2-3, with D uncertain. V dropped 1 base and J dropped 6 bases, with 11 bases sitting between them. Germline CDR1 is SGHTA and CDR2 is FQGNSA. CDR3 length equals 14 residues.

The chain joins TRBV11-2 to TRBJ2-5, with TRBD2 identical over 8 bases. CDR1 is SGHAT, CDR2 FQNNGV, per germline. The CDR3 is 16 amino acids. V gave up 5 bases and J gave up 4 bases; unmatched junction bases: 12. In nucleotides, the CDR3 is TGTGCCAGCAGCCCGCTGGCGGGGGGCGCCAGAGAGACCCAGTACTTC. Its protein product is CASSPLAGGARETQYF.

The rearrangement joins TRBV4-3 to TRBJ2-5; TRBD2 aligns across 11 bases. Germline lookup yields CDR1 LGHNA and CDR2 YSLEER. The CDR3 has 15 residues. Trimming removed 1 base from V and 5 bases from J; junction bases left unmatched: 3. The DNA for the CDR3 is TGCGCCAGCAGCCAAGGACTAGCGGGACGGGAGACCCAGTACTTC. Translation gives CASSQGLAGRETQYF.

In regard to this clone: A junction end diverges from the germline sequence, so it may reflect a read error. The genes are TRBV5-6 and TRBJ1-6, with TRBD1 matching 9 bases. The germline V gene has CDR1 SGHDT and CDR2 YYEEEE. The CDR3 contains 15 residues. The CDR3 nucleotides read TGTGTCAGCAGCCAAAGGGGGACAGGGCATTCACCCCTCCACTTT. Its protein is CVSSQRGTGHSPLHF.

The rearrangement uses TRBV5-4 and TRBJ2-1; 8 bases fit TRBD1. CDR1 and CDR2 (germline): SGHNT, YYREEE (reference sequence). CDR3 length equals 13 residues. The trim removed 4 bases at V and 5 bases at J, leaving 2 bases unmatched. The CDR3 coding sequence is TGTGCCAGCAGCAGGGACAGGAACAATGAGCAGTTCTTC. Translating gives CASSRDRNNEQFF.

The chain couples TRBV7-2 to TRBJ2-5; 10 bases fit TRBD2. V shed 2 bases, J shed 4 bases, and the junction held 10 bases outside the gene matches. The CDR3 loop spans 17 amino acids. Germline V gene data show CDR1 as SGHTA and CDR2 as FQGNSA. The CDR3 reads CASSLFLAGVGGETQYF. The CDR3 DNA reads TGTGCCAGCAGCTTATTTCTAGCGGGAGTGGGCGGAGAGACCCAGTACTTC.

The chain uses TRBV7-2 and TRBJ2-1; 7 nucleotides match TRBD1. The ends lost 10 bases at V and 7 bases at J; junction bases unmatched: 7. The CDR3 has 12 amino acids. Germline loops: CDR1 SGHTA, CDR2 FQGNSA. DNA of the CDR3: TGTGCCATTGGGGACAGAGCTAATGAGCAGTTCTTC. Translated, it gives CAIGDRANEQFF.

This clone was picked up one time. The V gene is TRBV5-4, the J gene TRBJ2-1; a possible D gene is TRBD2 (6 bases). The germline V gene has CDR1 SGHNT and CDR2 YYREEE (reference sequence). The CDR3 length is 14 residues. V lost 3 bases and J lost 7, with 14 bases in between. This CDR3 is CASSSLGLQNEQFF. Here the CDR3 DNA reads TGTGCCAGCAGCTCACTGGGACTCCAGAATGAGCAGTTCTTC. The full variable domain, completed using reference TRBV5-4 and TRBJ2-1, is ETGVTQSPTHLIKTRGQQVTLRCSSQSGHNTVSWYQQALGQGPQFIFQYYREEENGRGNFPPRFSGLQFPNYSSELNVNALELDDSALYLCASSSLGLQNEQFFGPGTRLTVL.